Sequencing of this T cell receptor beta chain was carried out in a study of post-analysis software for immune sequencing data (dated by TCRdb to between 2015 and 2016). The study in broad terms: Relapsing-remitting, secondary progressive and progressive-relapsing multiple sclerosis were recorded as disease courses, and subtype annotation was lacking for some patients. Patient repertoires were compared against about a dozen previously published healthy control repertoires from donors aged about 6 to 27 years. A subset of samples was prepared in parallel using single-end sample barcoding, then pooled and co-amplified after Illumina adapter ligation. Overall study results and their limits: The control group was slightly older than the multiple sclerosis patient group. Patients showed significantly higher frequencies than controls for a handful of TRBV segments, among them TRBV5-6, TRBV5-1 and TRBV20-1. Significantly lower normalized Chao1 diversity was found in multiple sclerosis patients than in controls, suggesting substantial peripheral T-cell clonal expansion. When samples were clustered directly using the F measure, samples prepared in the same batch co-clustered strongly, which prompted a batch-effect correction.

This clonotype was picked up many times. Its antigen is not yet known. Base qualities are missing; no much larger clone stands one base away. The library was made by PCR. Sequencing was carried out with an Illumina HiSeq 2500. To reduce PCR and sequencing biases, unique molecular identifiers were built into the TCR beta cDNA libraries. Per 1 to 10 million input T cells, approximately 500,000 cDNA molecules were obtained, such that each molecule approximated one T cell. Patient libraries were prepared and sequenced with the same protocol used for the earlier healthy control dataset. Within a given batch, samples were prepared together, multiplexed and sequenced on the same HiSeq lane. The study's own analysis went as follows. MIGEC handled the raw barcoded reads, throwing out single-read molecular identifier groups before consensus assembly and CDR3 extraction. VDJtools was used for post-analysis of the clonotype tables, and diversity was normalized by down-sampling every dataset to the size of the smallest sample. In repertoire overlap clustering, CDR3 amino acid sequences, but not nucleotide sequences, were matched to correct batch-related cross-sample contamination. Clones were called with MiXCR by TCRdb after fastp trimmed the public reads at Q25, and only in-frame beta chains were retained. All rows with the same CDR3 protein become a single entry with the most common DNA and genes. The V and J calls here are based on TCRdb, not the publication. A total of around 200,000 distinct CDR3 sequences appear in this sample, around 30% of them only once. Clones ranked in the top ten supply more than 3% of the sample.

TCR beta repertoires were profiled from peripheral blood of 10 to 15 young patients with multiple sclerosis to demonstrate the VDJtools post-analysis software. The multiple sclerosis patients were children and adolescents between roughly 6 and 16 years of age. Unmatched junction bases come to 14, with V trimmed by 3 bases and J by 6 bases. As encoded in the germline V gene, CDR1 is MDHEN while CDR2 is SYDVKM. Spanning cysteine to phenylalanine, the CDR3 consists of 17 amino acids. Only CDR3 DNA is held: 51 bases, read in frame from base 1. Source material: blood. This receptor chain uses TRBV28 and TRBJ2-5, with 9 bases matching TRBD1. The source is a girl aged 2-17 years with multiple sclerosis. The CDR3 in this case is CASSFLSLGQGEKTQYF. At the DNA level, the sequence is TGTGCCAGCAGTTTCCTCTCCCTGGGACAGGGAGAAAAGACCCAGTACTTC.